Reported below is one TCR beta chain. No antigen is known for it. In the CD4+ fraction, cells were divided into CD45RA+ naive and CD45RA-negative memory subsets. The record originates from a study of shared clonotypes between healthy human individuals. Points from the study as a whole: In contrast to clonotypes shared by all four donors, non-shared clonotypes had lower generation probabilities.

Around 220 ng DNA, 30,000 or so T cell genomes, went into each sorted-subset replicate PCR. This table comes from immunoSEQ multiplex PCR, and its TCRdb copy is limited to in-frame clones, with some not included. The sample has about 2,500,000 clones; about 92% are singletons. Trimming at V came to 4 bases and at J to 1 base, leaving 14 bases not matched to a gene. Looked up from germline, CDR1 is SGDLS and CDR2 is YYNGEE. CDR3 size: 20 residues. The receptor was isolated from a man between 18 and 29 years old in good health. Sequences were obtained from naive CD4+ T cells sorted from blood. As to subset: CD45RA+ positively selected. This chain connects TRBV9 to TRBJ2-3; 14 bases match TRBD2. As DNA, the CDR3 is TGTGCCAGCAGCACGGGACTAGCGGGGGTATCGCGTTTCGGCACAGATACGCAGTATTTT. This gives the protein CASSTGLAGVSRFGTDTQYF.